This TCR beta chain is from a study of sequential checkpoint blockade in melanoma (dated 2019 in TCRdb). About the full investigation: Using 1:1 randomization, the trial assigned patients either to first-line nivolumab followed by ipilimumab (arm A) or to ipilimumab followed by nivolumab (arm B). For 20 to 25 patients, matched tumor biopsies were obtained before treatment and at week 13, following single-agent nivolumab (arm A) or ipilimumab (arm B). The same lesion was the source of approximately 79% of the matched pre- and post-treatment tumor biopsy pairs. TCRbeta immunosequencing was performed on DNA from roughly 90 pretreatment melanoma tumor samples. Maintenance nivolumab was given following each of the two trial sequences.

Summary of the overall study and its limitations: Validation of the response-prediction model combining TCR metrics and mutation burden is needed in larger, independent patient cohorts. Within-arm analyses of tumor T-cell fraction were constrained by small sample sizes and reduced statistical power. Among patients in arm A, the nivolumab-first arm, pretreatment tumor TIL clonality was associated with response (P = .04). Achieving clinical benefit was about 30 times more likely for patients whose tumor T-cell fraction and clonality increased by week 13. Tumor T-cell fraction and clonality were correlated with PD-L1 staining and CD8+ T-cell counts, but not with mutational load.

Its CDR3 holds 16 amino acids, cysteine through phenylalanine. The CDR3 DNA has 48 bases and is translated from base 1. According to the study, the label for this sample's treatment or condition signals: randomized to nivolumab then ipilimumab (arm A) or the reverse (arm B). No trial patient had received prior DNA-damaging chemotherapy. CheckMate 064, a randomized, open-label phase II trial of sequential checkpoint blockade, was the source of the samples, all of which came from patients with melanoma. Genomic DNA from formalin-fixed paraffin-embedded (FFPE) tissue samples was used for tumor TCR sequencing. TCRbeta CDR3 regions were immunosequenced from genomic DNA with the immunoSEQ Assay. Genomic DNA was amplified by bias-controlled multiplex PCR before high-throughput sequencing. On the study's bioinformatics: To quantify the absolute abundance of each unique TCRbeta CDR3 region, the sequences were collapsed and filtered. Clonality, defined as 1 minus Pielou's evenness, was calculated using only productive rearrangements. Tumor T-cell fraction was calculated by normalizing TCRbeta template counts to usable DNA, which was estimated from several housekeeping genes. A previously published method was used to identify clones with significantly greater frequencies in on-treatment samples than in baseline samples. TCRdb took this table from immuneACCESS and kept in-frame rearrangements with V and J called. Such tables lack part of the clones; where checked against another copy, unresolved V genes explain under half of the gap, and the rest is unexplained. The V and J calls and clone size are taken from that table; D and trimming were inferred from the DNA. For this sample the table gives around 37,000 clones, of which 32% were detected only once. Of the sample, more than 1.5% is held by the ten largest clones.

Details on this clone: This clone's antigen is unknown. Base qualities are missing; no much larger clone stands one base away.

This clonotype was sampled from a human donor with melanoma. The sample consisted of tumor tissue (inferred from file names), taken from a patient given nivolumab and ipilimumab in sequence. The V and J genes are TRBV7-5 and TRBJ2-3; no check of the table's D call, TRBD2, against the DNA was made. TRBV7-5 is annotated as a pseudogene. The nucleotides read TGTGCCAGCAGCTTCCCGACTAGCGGGAGGCCTAATACGCAGTATTTT. It is translated as CASSFPTSGRPNTQYF.